Here is one T cell receptor (beta chain) with its context. The antigen it binds to is not known. Within one base of it there is no much larger clone, and no base qualities were kept. Every donor was a healthy Caucasian. Three pairs of female monozygotic twins, all aged roughly 18 to 29 years, made up the twin cohort. Positive isolation kits from Invitrogen were used to isolate the CD4+ and CD8+ T cell populations. This sample is drawn from a study of identical twins (dated by TCRdb to 2015 to 2016). Regarding the complete study: To test whether fetal clonotypes persist, this study deep-sequenced TCR alpha and beta repertoires from monozygotic twins, from unrelated adults of various ages, and from cord blood. To rule out contamination, the twin experiments were replicated at different times with different library preparation protocols. Broader findings and caveats from the paper: A weaker excess of twin sharing was found in beta out-of-frame sequences because the signal-to-noise ratio was lowered by fewer shared sequences. Zero-insertion analyses could be partly confounded by invariant T cells such as MAIT and iNKT, although diverse VJ usage argued against such confounding for most clonotypes. In monozygotic twins, recombination models systematically underestimated out-of-frame TCR alpha sharing, but the models matched the sharing seen between unrelated individuals. Because the same donors could not be followed over many years, the conclusions relied on cross-sectional statistical analysis. Abundant cord blood beta clonotypes had fewer insertions, young adult naive repertoires showed a similar but weaker trend, and memory repertoires showed no such trend. Compared with coincidental sharing between unrelated individuals, out-of-frame TCR alpha sequences shared between twins showed an excess of sequences with low generation probability.

The library was made by 5' RACE. The sequencing machine was an Illumina HiSeq 2000. A universal primer binding site was introduced by template switching, and a unique molecular identifier was present in the final cDNA, enabling accurate counting of TCR cDNA molecules. Specific primers in the conserved constant-segment region were used to synthesize first-strand cDNA for the TCR alpha and beta chains. To control for contamination, every cDNA library carried two barcodes: a SMART-Mk sample barcode plus Illumina barcodes. TruSeq adapter sequences and Illumina sample barcodes were added in two successive PCR steps. TCR alpha and beta cDNA libraries were sequenced on the Illumina HiSeq platform with custom primers. Per the original workflow: Raw reads were processed with MiGEC to extract unique molecular identifiers, and MiXCR was used to determine CDR3 positions. For each individual, recombination models were inferred using an EM algorithm with the repgenHMM and IGoR tools. Shared clonotypes were analyzed with the tcR package in R, and sharing was normalized by the product of cloneset sizes. To study raw recombination without the effects of thymic and clonal selection, out-of-frame nonproductive sequences were analyzed. TCRdb ran its own pipeline on the public reads, namely fastp trimming at Q25 and MiXCR clone calling, and kept in-frame beta chains. Identical CDR3 proteins give one entry, which carries the most common genes and DNA. The V and J calls here are based on TCRdb, not the publication. This sample comprises about 490,000 distinct CDR3 sequences, about 15% of them detected only once. The top ten clonotypes cover nearly 0.45% of the sample.

The cysteine opens and the phenylalanine closes a CDR3 of 15 amino acids. Only the CDR3 DNA stays, 45 bases, in frame from base 1. V lost 2 bases and J lost 4 bases, and the count of bases not matched to a germline gene is 9. Looking up the germline V gene (reference sequence) yields CDR1 DFQATT and CDR2 SNEGSKA. In addition, the sample was reused for a study of yellow fever vaccine responses in identical twins. The second study's authors report: According to the authors, the vaccine-induced T cell response in identical twins seemed to be partly convergent and partly specific to each individual. In identical twins, the study followed T cell clones that responded to the vaccine with precision.

This sequence originates from a woman between 18 and 29 years old in good health. The receptor chain draws on TRBV20-1 and TRBJ2-3; 7 junctional bases match TRBD1. The material sequenced was CD4+ T cells sorted from blood. Here the CDR3 is given as CSARLTGVRADTQYF. The sequenced DNA: TGCAGTGCTAGACTAACAGGGGTCAGGGCAGATACGCAGTATTTT.